The subject of this entry is one TCR beta chain. Its target is unknown. Only in-frame clones appear in the TCRdb table, and some are missing; sequencing was by immunoSEQ multiplex PCR. In the table there are nearly 2 million clones, about 95% of which are singletons. Cells designated naive CD8 were CD45RO-negative and were positively selected for CCR7, with terminally differentiated effector memory CD45RA+ cells excluded. This entry belongs to a study of shared clonotypes between healthy human individuals. The study's findings and limits: Of the naive CD4 clonotypes, about 5% were shared across a handful of donors.

This CDR3 region has 15 residues. Trimming pared 3 bases from V and 0 bases from J, leaving 11 bases between. Germline V gene lookup returns CDR1 SGDLS and CDR2 YYNGEE. The clonotype was recovered from a man between 18 and 29 years old in good health. The sample comprised naive CD8+ T cells sorted from blood. J is TRBJ2-3 and V is TRBV9, with D hard to call. The CDR3 reads CASSADGPSTDTQYF. CDR3 nucleotide sequence: TGTGCCAGCAGCGCCGACGGACCTAGCACAGATACGCAGTATTTT.